Presented here are 27 T cell receptor beta chains from one specimen sequenced in a study of cytomegalovirus exposure and HLA in healthy donors. PCR was performed using 60 Vbeta and 13 Jbeta primers. Clones were read by immunoSEQ multiplex PCR, and TCRdb kept only the in-frame ones, dropping some. The sample has about 140,000 clones; approximately 80% are singletons. Sequences were obtained from PBMCs. These receptors were taken from a woman between 18 and 30 years old in good health and CMV-seropositive.

Only a few counts were recorded for this clone. V and J are TRBV28 and TRBJ1-4; D unclear. This CDR3 contains 14 residues. V was pared by 4 bases and J by 4 bases, with 10 bases between. In germline, CDR1 is MDHEN, CDR2 SYDVKM. CDR3 protein: CASSSVRFNEKLFF. CDR3 DNA: TGTGCCAGCAGTTCTGTCAGGTTTAATGAAAAACTGTTTTTT.

The chain joins TRBV6-7 to TRBJ1-5; 8 bases match TRBD1. TRBV6-7 is an open reading frame, and its role is uncertain. The ends lost 7 bases at V and 9 bases at J; junction bases unmatched: 8. There are 13 residues in the CDR3. CDR3 loop: CASTIGTGAPQHF. Here the CDR3 DNA reads TGTGCCAGCACCATCGGGACAGGCGCGCCCCAGCATTTT.

This clone was counted between two and nine times. The V gene is TRBV6-1, the J gene TRBJ1-1, with a possible D match to TRBD1 (6 bases). CDR1 and CDR2 from the germline V gene are MNHNS and SASEGT. The CDR3 is made up of 14 amino acids. The ends were cut back, 6 bases at V and 3 bases at J, with 14 bases in the middle. The CDR3 DNA reads TGTGCCAGCAGACAACAGGGTTGGGACACTGAAGCTTTCTTT. It codes for CASRQQGWDTEAFF.

The chain recombines TRBV7-2 with TRBJ2-1; TRBD1 might be the D (5 bases). From germline, CDR1 is SGHTA and CDR2 FQGNSA. The CDR3 spans 15 residues. V was trimmed by 6 bases and J by 4 bases, leaving 16 bases between them. The CDR3 region is CASSGAPQSYNEQFF. The CDR3 region has the DNA TGTGCCAGCAGTGGGGCTCCTCAATCGTACAATGAGCAGTTCTTC.

The table lists this clone with a few counts. The chain recombines TRBV7-8 with TRBJ2-7, with D possibly TRBD1 on 6 matching bases. CDR3 size: 13 residues. The V and J ends lost 1 base and 2 bases respectively, with 6 bases between them. In germline, CDR1 is SGHVS, CDR2 FQNEAQ. The CDR3: CASSLDRAYEQYF. The CDR3 region has the DNA TGTGCCAGCAGCTTAGACAGGGCCTACGAGCAGTACTTC.

The chain employs TRBV11-2 and TRBJ1-4, with a possible D match to TRBD1 (5 bases). Per germline, CDR1 SGHAT and CDR2 FQNNGV. This CDR3 is 16 amino acids long. V lost 0 bases and J lost 7, with 15 bases in between. For the CDR3, the DNA is TGTGCCAGCAGCTTAGATTTGTGGGGGACTCGTGAAAAACTGTTTTTT. Residues: CASSLDLWGTREKLFF.

The J gene is TRBJ2-5, the V gene TRBV5-1, with 13 bases matching TRBD2. V lost 7 bases to trimming and J lost 7 bases; unmatched junction nucleotides: 10. Germline V lookup: CDR1 SGHRS, CDR2 YFSETQ. This CDR3 has 15 residues. The CDR3 nucleotides read TGCGCCAGCTGGAAGACTAGCGGGGGGCTCGGGACCCAGTACTTC. Amino acid sequence: CASWKTSGGLGTQYF.

The rearrangement links TRBV7-2 to TRBJ1-3; D gene ambiguous. Germline CDR1 reads SGHTA; CDR2 reads FQGNSA. This CDR3 has 15 residues. V lost 5 bases and J 1 base, leaving 12 bases between the germline ends. The DNA for the CDR3 is TGTGCCAGCAGCCTTAACCGGGGTTCTGGAAACACCATATATTTT. As protein: CASSLNRGSGNTIYF. The full variable domain, its missing parts supplied by reference TRBV7-2 and TRBJ1-3, is GAGVSQSPSNKVTEKGKDVELRCDPISGHTALYWYRQSLGQGLEFLIYFQGNSAPDKSGLPSDRFSAERTGGSVSTLTIQRTQQEDSAVYLCASSLNRGSGNTIYFGEGSWLTVV.

The chain combines TRBV6-1 with TRBJ1-1; D remains ambiguous. The CDR3 consists of 12 residues. Germline values: CDR1 MNHNS, CDR2 SASEGT. The germline V and J ends were trimmed by 7 bases and 9 bases, with 15 bases remaining between them. The CDR3 reads CASTAGVRKAFF. The CDR3 bases are TGTGCCAGCACGGCGGGTGTCCGGAAAGCTTTCTTT.

J is TRBJ2-7 and V is TRBV5-1, with D possibly TRBD1 on 5 matching bases. Trimming cost V 4 bases and J 3 bases, with 17 bases left between them. This CDR3 has 15 amino acids. CDR1 is SGHRS and CDR2 is YFSETQ in the germline V gene. The CDR3 DNA sequence: TGCGCCAGCAGCGGGAAGGGGTATCCCCTCTACGAGCAGTACTTC. Translated, it gives CASSGKGYPLYEQYF.

This clone was picked up a small number of times. The chain is built from TRBV6-5 and TRBJ1-1; no firm D call. With 0 bases removed from V and 4 bases from J, the gap between germline ends came to 12 bases. Germline values: CDR1 MNHEY, CDR2 SVGAGI. The CDR3 length is 15 residues. CDR3 coding DNA: TGTGCCAGCAGTTACTCCTCCTTACGGGGCACTGAAGCTTTCTTT. As protein: CASSYSSLRGTEAFF.

This clone was seen a few times. The chain couples TRBV29-1 to TRBJ1-1, with D possibly matching TRBD1 (6 bases). The V and J ends lost 4 bases and 5 bases respectively, with 14 bases between them. The length of the CDR3 is 13 residues. Germline CDR1 SQVTM, CDR2 ANQGSEA. The CDR3 protein is CSVVEWGRTEAFF. The CDR3 bases are TGCAGCGTTGTGGAGTGGGGGCGTACTGAAGCTTTCTTT.

The table lists this clone with a few counts. The CDR3 sequence: CSVGDRASNYGYTF. CDR3 nucleotide sequence: TGCAGCGTGGGTGACAGAGCGTCTAACTATGGCTACACCTTC. The V gene is TRBV29-1, the J gene TRBJ1-2; possibly TRBD1 for D (5 bases). The CDR3 consists of 14 residues. Germline V gives CDR1 SQVTM, CDR2 ANQGSEA. V lost 6 bases, J lost 0 bases, and 14 bases lay in between.

This clone was picked up a small number of times. The J gene is TRBJ1-1, the V gene TRBV30, with TRBD1 matching over 8 bases. Germline loops: CDR1 GTSNPN, CDR2 SVGIG (reference sequence). The CDR3 consists of 13 residues. Trimming at V came to 3 bases and at J to 4 bases, leaving 4 bases not matched to a gene. The CDR3 sequence: CAWRATGGTEAFF. For the CDR3, the DNA is TGTGCCTGGAGAGCCACAGGGGGCACTGAAGCTTTCTTT.

The V gene is TRBV7-2, the J gene TRBJ2-7; 7 positions agree with TRBD2. Losses at the gene ends were 6 bases for V and 0 bases for J; bases not matched to a gene: 11. The CDR3 loop spans 16 amino acids. The V gene's germline CDR1 is SGHTA and CDR2 FQGNSA. CDR3 in DNA: TGTGCCAGCAGTACCTACGGGGGGAAACCCTCCTACGAGCAGTACTTC. Its translation: CASSTYGGKPSYEQYF.

The chain couples TRBV5-6 to TRBJ1-2; D gene unclear. Germline-derived CDR1 and CDR2 are SGHDT and YYEEEE. The CDR3 sequence is 13 residues long. Trimming removed 0 bases from V and 4 bases from J, with 7 bases in between. CDR3 coding DNA: TGTGCCAGCAGCTTGGGGCAGGTCTATGGCTACACCTTC. Its translation is CASSLGQVYGYTF.

The rearrangement joins TRBV7-8 to TRBJ2-7, with D possibly matching TRBD1 (6 bases). The length of the CDR3 is 15 residues. CDR1 is SGHVS, CDR2 FQNEAQ, per germline. V dropped 4 bases and J dropped 3 bases, with 16 bases sitting between them. Written as DNA, the CDR3 is TGTGCCAGCAGCTCTTCCCCGGGACATAGCTACGAGCAGTACTTC. Residues: CASSSSPGHSYEQYF.

This sequence joins TRBV11-2 and TRBJ2-2; no clear D. This CDR3 is 15 amino acids long. The V gene lost 1 base and the J gene lost 2 bases, with 8 bases spanning the gap. Germline V lookup: CDR1 SGHAT, CDR2 FQNNGV. The CDR3: CASSLAQINTGELFF. CDR3 bases: TGTGCCAGCAGCTTAGCACAGATAAACACCGGGGAGCTGTTTTTT.

V usage is TRBV5-1 and J usage is TRBJ2-7; D is unclear. V gave up 0 bases and J gave up 2 bases, with 12 bases separating them. The V gene's germline CDR1 is SGHRS and CDR2 YFSETQ. The CDR3 spans 15 residues. CDR3 in amino acids: CASSLEAIPAYEQYF. The CDR3 coding sequence is TGCGCCAGCAGCTTGGAAGCAATACCTGCCTACGAGCAGTACTTC.

The V call is TRBV30, the J call TRBJ1-6, with 9 bases lining up with TRBD1. This CDR3 comprises 18 residues. CDR1 and CDR2 (germline): GTSNPN, SVGIG (reference sequence). The junction had 9 bases not matched to a gene; V was cut back by 3 bases and J by 0 bases. CDR3 in amino acids: CAWSAGTGLGSYNSPLHF. In DNA, the CDR3 is TGTGCCTGGAGCGCCGGGACAGGGTTAGGCTCCTATAATTCACCCCTCCACTTT.

In DNA, the CDR3 is TGTGCCAGCAGCTTAGAGCGCCTTCCAGCGGGACTAGCCAAAAACATTCAGTACTTC. Encoded protein: CASSLERLPAGLAKNIQYF. The chain couples TRBV7-9 to TRBJ2-4; 7 bases agree with TRBD2. V was pared by 1 base and J by 0 bases, with 12 bases of the junction left unmatched. The CDR3 consists of 19 residues. Germline V lookup: CDR1 SEHNR, CDR2 FQNEAQ (reference sequence).

V gene TRBV18 combines with J gene TRBJ2-1; D possibly corresponds to TRBD1 (5 bases). Germline-derived CDR1 and CDR2 are KGHSH and LQKENI. V lost 6 bases and J lost 8, with 8 bases in between. This CDR3 region has 11 residues. CDR3 nucleotide sequence: TGTGCCAGCTCCAAAGGGGATGAGCAGTTCTTC. Its translation: CASSKGDEQFF.

The V call is TRBV7-2, the J call TRBJ1-6; D uncertain. The CDR3 extends over 18 amino acids. Germline V lookup: CDR1 SGHTA, CDR2 FQGNSA. Trimming pared 5 bases from V and 7 bases from J, leaving 24 bases between. The DNA of the CDR3 is TGTGCCAGCAGCCCAGAAGTGAGGGCAGAGTGGCGAAATTCACCCCTCCACTTT. As protein: CASSPEVRAEWRNSPLHF. The whole variable domain, remainder taken from reference TRBV7-2 and TRBJ1-6, is GAGVSQSPSNKVTEKGKDVELRCDPISGHTALYWYRQSLGQGLEFLIYFQGNSAPDKSGLPSDRFSAERTGGSVSTLTIQRTQQEDSAVYLCASSPEVRAEWRNSPLHFGNGTRLTVT.

The genes are TRBV29-1 and TRBJ2-1, with D unclear. The germline V gene encodes CDR1 SQVTM and CDR2 ANQGSEA. The CDR3 is 13 amino acids. V gave up 8 bases and J gave up 2 bases, with 13 bases separating them. The CDR3 region is CSSRRDTYNEQFF. The CDR3, as DNA: TGCAGCTCCAGGCGAGACACCTACAATGAGCAGTTCTTC.

This rearrangement joins TRBV5-1 to TRBJ1-2, with 12 bases lining up with TRBD1. Germline assignment: CDR1 SGHRS and CDR2 YFSETQ. Unmatched junction bases numbered 11, after V lost 4 bases and J lost 4 bases. The CDR3 length is 17 residues. Here the CDR3 reads CASSRPGGTGGAYGYTF. The CDR3 nucleotides read TGCGCCAGCAGCCGACCTGGCGGGACAGGGGGCGCCTATGGCTACACCTTC.

The chain carries TRBV2 and TRBJ1-5; TRBD1 might be the D (6 bases). CDR1 is SNHLY and CDR2 is FYNNEI in the germline V gene. Trimming took off 5 bases at V and 5 bases at J, with 16 bases between the two ends. The length of the CDR3 is 15 residues. CDR3 residues: CASSRRTAQHQPQHF. CDR3 in DNA: TGTGCCAGCAGTCGCCGGACAGCCCAACATCAGCCCCAGCATTTT. Using reference TRBV2 and TRBJ1-5 for the parts outside the CDR3, the full variable domain is EPEVTQTPSHQVTQMGQEVILRCVPISNHLYFYWYRQILGQKVEFLVSFYNNEISEKSEIFDDQFSVERPDGSNFTLKIRSTKLEDSAMYFCASSRRTAQHQPQHFGDGTRLSIL.

The genes are TRBV4-3 and TRBJ1-5; tentative D call: TRBD1 (6 bases). The CDR3 is 14 residues long. Trimming took off 4 bases at V and 4 bases at J, with 11 bases between the two ends. Looked up from germline, CDR1 is LGHNA and CDR2 is YSLEER. The chain's CDR3 is CASSLQGGNQPQHF. As DNA, the CDR3 is TGCGCCAGCAGCCTACAGGGTGGGAATCAGCCCCAGCATTTT.